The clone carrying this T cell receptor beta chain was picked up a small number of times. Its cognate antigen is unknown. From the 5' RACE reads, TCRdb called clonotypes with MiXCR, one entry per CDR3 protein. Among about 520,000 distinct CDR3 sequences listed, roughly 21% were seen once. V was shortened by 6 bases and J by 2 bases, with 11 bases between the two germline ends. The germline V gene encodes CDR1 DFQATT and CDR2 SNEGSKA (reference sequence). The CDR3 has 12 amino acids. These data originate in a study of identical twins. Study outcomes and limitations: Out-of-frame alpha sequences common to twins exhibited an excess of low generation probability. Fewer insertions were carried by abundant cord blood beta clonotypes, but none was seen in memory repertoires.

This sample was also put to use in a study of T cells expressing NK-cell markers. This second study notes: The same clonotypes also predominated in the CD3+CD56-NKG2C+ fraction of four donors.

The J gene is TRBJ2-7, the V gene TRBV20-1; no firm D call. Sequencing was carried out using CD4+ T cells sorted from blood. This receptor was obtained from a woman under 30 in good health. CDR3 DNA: TGCAGTGCCCCAATGGGGACCTACGAGCAGTACTTC. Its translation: CSAPMGTYEQYF.